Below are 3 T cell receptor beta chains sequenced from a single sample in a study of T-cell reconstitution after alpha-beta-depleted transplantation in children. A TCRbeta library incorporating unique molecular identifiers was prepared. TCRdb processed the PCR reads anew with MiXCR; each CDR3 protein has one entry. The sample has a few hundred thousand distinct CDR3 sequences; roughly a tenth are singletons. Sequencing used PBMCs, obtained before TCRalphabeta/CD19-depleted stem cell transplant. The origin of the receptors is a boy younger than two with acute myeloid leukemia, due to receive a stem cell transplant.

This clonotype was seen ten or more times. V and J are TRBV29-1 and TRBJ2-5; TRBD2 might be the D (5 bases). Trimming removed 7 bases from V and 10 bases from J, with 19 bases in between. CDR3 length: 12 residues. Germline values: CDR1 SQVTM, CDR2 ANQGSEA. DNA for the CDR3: TGCAGCGCCCTAAGGGCTTTGGGGAGCCAGTACTTC. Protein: CSALRALGSQYF.

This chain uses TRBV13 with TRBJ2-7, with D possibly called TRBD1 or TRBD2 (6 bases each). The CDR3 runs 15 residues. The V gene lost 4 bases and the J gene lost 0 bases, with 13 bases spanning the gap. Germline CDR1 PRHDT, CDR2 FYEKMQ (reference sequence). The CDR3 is CASSSLRDNSYEQYF. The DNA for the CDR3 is TGTGCCAGCAGCTCGTTGCGGGACAACTCCTACGAGCAGTACTTC.

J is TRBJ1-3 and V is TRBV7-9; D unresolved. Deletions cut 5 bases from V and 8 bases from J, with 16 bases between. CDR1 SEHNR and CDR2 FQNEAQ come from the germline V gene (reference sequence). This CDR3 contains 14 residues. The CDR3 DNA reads TGTGCCAGCAGCGTACTGATGGGCATCCACACCATATATTTT. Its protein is CASSVLMGIHTIYF.